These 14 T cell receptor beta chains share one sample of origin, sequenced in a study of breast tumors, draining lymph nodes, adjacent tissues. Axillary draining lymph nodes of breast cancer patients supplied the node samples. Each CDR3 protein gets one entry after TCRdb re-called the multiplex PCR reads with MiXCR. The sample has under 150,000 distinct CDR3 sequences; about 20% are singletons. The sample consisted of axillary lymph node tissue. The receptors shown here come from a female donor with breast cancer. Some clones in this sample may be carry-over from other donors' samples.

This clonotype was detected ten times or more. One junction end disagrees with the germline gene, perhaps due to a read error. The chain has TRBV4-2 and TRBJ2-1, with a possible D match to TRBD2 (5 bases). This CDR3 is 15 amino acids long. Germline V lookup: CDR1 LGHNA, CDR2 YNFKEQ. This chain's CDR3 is CASSQDSAGAGILGF. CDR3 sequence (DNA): TGTGCCAGCAGCCAAGATTCGGCGGGCGCCGGAATTCTGGGATTC.

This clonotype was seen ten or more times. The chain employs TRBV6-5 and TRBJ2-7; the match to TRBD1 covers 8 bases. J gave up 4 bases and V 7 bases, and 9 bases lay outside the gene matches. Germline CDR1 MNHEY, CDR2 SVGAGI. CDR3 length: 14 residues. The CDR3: CASTRTGLVYEQYF. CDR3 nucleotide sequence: TGTGCCAGCACCCGGACAGGGTTGGTGTACGAGCAGTACTTC.

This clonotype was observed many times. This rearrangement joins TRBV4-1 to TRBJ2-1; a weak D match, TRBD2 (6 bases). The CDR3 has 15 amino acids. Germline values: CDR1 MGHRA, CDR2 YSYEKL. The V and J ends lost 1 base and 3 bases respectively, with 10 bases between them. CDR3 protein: CASSQGLGVYNEQFF. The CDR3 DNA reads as TGCGCCAGCAGCCAAGGACTAGGGGTCTACAATGAGCAGTTCTTC.

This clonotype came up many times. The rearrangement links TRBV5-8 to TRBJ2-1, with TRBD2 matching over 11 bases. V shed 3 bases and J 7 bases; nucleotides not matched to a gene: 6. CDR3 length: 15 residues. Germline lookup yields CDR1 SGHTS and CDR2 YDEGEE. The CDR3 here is CASSSGLAATNEQFF. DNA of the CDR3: TGTGCCAGCAGCTCGGGACTAGCGGCTACAAATGAGCAGTTCTTC. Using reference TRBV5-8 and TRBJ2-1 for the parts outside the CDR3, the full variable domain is EAGVTQSPTHLIKTRGQQATLRCSPISGHTSVYWYQQALGLGLQFLLWYDEGEERNRGNFPPRFSGRQFPNYSSELNVNALELEDSALYLCASSSGLAATNEQFFGPGTRLTVL.

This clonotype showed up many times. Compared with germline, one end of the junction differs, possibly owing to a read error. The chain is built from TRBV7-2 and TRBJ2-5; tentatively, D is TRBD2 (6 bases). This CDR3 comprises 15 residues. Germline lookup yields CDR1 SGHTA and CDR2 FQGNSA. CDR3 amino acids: CASSAASLAVEAQYF. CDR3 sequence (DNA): TGTGCCAGCAGCGCAGCAAGTTTAGCGGTAGAGGCCCAGTACTTC.

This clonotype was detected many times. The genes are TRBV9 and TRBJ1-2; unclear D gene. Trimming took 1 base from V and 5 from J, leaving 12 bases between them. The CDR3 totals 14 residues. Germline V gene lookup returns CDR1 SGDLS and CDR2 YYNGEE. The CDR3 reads CASSVTAEGYGYTF. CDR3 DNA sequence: TGTGCCAGCAGCGTAACGGCAGAGGGATATGGCTACACCTTC.

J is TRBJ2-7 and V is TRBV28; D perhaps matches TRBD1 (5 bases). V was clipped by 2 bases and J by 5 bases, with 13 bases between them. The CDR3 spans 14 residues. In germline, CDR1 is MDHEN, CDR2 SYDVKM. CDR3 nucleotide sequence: TGTGCCAGCAGTTTAAGGGCAGGGTGGGACGAGCAGTACTTC. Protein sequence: CASSLRAGWDEQYF.

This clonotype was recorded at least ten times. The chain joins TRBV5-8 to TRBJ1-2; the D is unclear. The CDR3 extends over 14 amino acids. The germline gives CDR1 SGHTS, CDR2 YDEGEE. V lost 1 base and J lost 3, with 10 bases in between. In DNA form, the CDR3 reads TGTGCCAGCAGCTTGCTAGGGAGAGACTATGGCTACACCTTC. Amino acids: CASSLLGRDYGYTF.

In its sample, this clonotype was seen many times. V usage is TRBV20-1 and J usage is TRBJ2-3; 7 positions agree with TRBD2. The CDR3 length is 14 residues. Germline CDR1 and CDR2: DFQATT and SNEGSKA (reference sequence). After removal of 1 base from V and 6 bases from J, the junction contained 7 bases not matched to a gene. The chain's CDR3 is CSARVLARSDTQYF. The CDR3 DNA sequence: TGCAGTGCTAGAGTACTAGCGAGATCTGATACGCAGTATTTT.

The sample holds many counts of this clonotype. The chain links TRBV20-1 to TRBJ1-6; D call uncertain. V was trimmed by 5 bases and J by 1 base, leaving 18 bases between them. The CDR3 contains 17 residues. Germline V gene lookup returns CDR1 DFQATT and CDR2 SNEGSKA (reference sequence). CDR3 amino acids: CSAALSTAVSYNSPLHF. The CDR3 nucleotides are TGCAGTGCTGCACTGAGTACCGCTGTATCCTATAATTCACCCCTCCACTTT.

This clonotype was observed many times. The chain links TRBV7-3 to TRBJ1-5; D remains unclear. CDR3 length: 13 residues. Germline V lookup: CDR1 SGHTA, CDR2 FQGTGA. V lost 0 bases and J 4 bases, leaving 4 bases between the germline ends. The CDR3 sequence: CASSLTGNQPQHF. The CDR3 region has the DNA TGTGCCAGCAGCTTAACAGGGAATCAGCCCCAGCATTTT.

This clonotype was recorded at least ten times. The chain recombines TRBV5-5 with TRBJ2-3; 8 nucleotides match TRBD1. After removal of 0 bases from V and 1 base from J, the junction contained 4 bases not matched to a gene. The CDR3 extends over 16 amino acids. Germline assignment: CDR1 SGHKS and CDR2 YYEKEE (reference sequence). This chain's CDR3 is CASSLAPGQGTDTQYF. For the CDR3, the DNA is TGTGCCAGCAGCTTGGCGCCGGGACAGGGCACAGATACGCAGTATTTT.

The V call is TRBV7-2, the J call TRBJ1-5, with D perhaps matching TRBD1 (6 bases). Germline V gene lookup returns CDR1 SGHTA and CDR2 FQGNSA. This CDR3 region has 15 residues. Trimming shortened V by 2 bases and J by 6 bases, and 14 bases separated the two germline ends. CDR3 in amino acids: CASSLSQGSGQPQHF. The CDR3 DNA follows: TGTGCCAGCAGCTTAAGTCAGGGGTCGGGTCAGCCCCAGCATTTT.

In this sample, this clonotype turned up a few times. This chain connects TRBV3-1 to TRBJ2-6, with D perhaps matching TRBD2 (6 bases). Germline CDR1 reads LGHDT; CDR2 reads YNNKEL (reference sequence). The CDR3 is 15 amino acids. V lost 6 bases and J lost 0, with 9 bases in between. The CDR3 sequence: CASSRGSSGANVLTF. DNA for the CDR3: TGTGCCAGCAGTCGGGGGAGCTCTGGGGCCAACGTCCTGACTTTC.